This paragraph covers one TCR beta chain sequence. Its antigen is unidentified. These data come from a study of vaccination and CD4 T cells after COVID-19. Study conclusions and caveats: For SARS-CoV-2-reactive clonotypes, the median went from about 22 to 38, a nonsignificant increase.

The CDR3 runs 13 residues. V was trimmed by 5 bases and J by 8 bases, leaving 15 bases between them. Germline V CDR1 and CDR2: LNHDA, SQIVND (reference sequence). Sequenced with the Oncomine TCR Beta short-read assay was DNA taken from cultured CD4+ T cells. MiXCR, applied by TCRdb to the PCR reads, yields one record per CDR3 protein. This table holds 3,500 to 5,000 distinct CDR3 sequences, roughly 70% found once. Specified treatment: approximately 9-day PBMC culture with coronavirus spike peptide pools or control peptides (ViraFEST assay). The material sequenced was CD4+ T cells from blood, cultured in vitro. V and J are TRBV19 and TRBJ1-2; TRBD1 might be the D (5 bases). The sequence came from a human donor who had recovered from COVID-19. CDR3 sequence reads: CASSPGGVRGYTF. The DNA of the CDR3 is TGTGCCAGTAGTCCGGGGGGGGTGCGAGGCTACACCTTC.